A single sample is the source of the 13 T cell receptor beta chains below, sequenced in a study of follicular helper T cells after annual influenza vaccination. Sequenced by immunoSEQ multiplex PCR; TCRdb stores in-frame clones only, minus some. The data show 6,000 to 6,500 clones, around 86% seen once. Time point given: 2015-2016 season, pre-vaccination. Sample: CXCR5- memory CD4+ T cells sorted from blood, taken on the day of influenza vaccination. The receptor set was obtained from an adult who received the influenza vaccine.

This clone was seen once. V usage is TRBV6-5 and J usage is TRBJ2-5, with TRBD2 matching over 9 bases. Germline loops: CDR1 MNHEY, CDR2 SVGAGI. The CDR3 totals 15 residues. The J segment lost 3 bases and the V segment lost 6 bases, leaving 8 bases of the junction unmatched. In nucleotides, the CDR3 is TGTGCCAGCAGCCGGGGCGGGGGGGCCGAAGAGACCCAGTACTTC. This translates into CASSRGGGAEETQYF.

The chain couples TRBV5-1 to TRBJ1-2; TRBD1 agrees at 7 bases. The ends lost 0 bases at V and 7 bases at J; junction bases unmatched: 9. The CDR3 spans 15 residues. The V gene's germline CDR1 is SGHRS and CDR2 YFSETQ. The CDR3 here is CASSLGPSAGGGYTF. In DNA, the CDR3 is TGCGCCAGCAGCTTGGGGCCCAGCGCAGGGGGTGGCTACACCTTC.

The chain is built from TRBV4-3 and TRBJ2-7, with 8 bases lining up with TRBD1. V dropped 4 bases and J dropped 2; count of bases not matched to a gene: 1. This CDR3 is 13 amino acids long. The germline V gene encodes CDR1 LGHNA and CDR2 YSLEER. Written as DNA, the CDR3 is TGCGCCAGCAGCCTGACAGGGGCCTACGAGCAGTACTTC. Protein sequence: CASSLTGAYEQYF.

This rearrangement joins TRBV7-2 to TRBJ1-1; the match to TRBD1 covers 9 bases. The V segment lost 5 bases and the J segment 3 bases; nucleotides outside the gene matches: 4. CDR3 length: 14 amino acids. From germline, CDR1 is SGHTA and CDR2 FQGNSA. CDR3 nucleotide sequence: TGTGCCAGCAGCCCGGACAGGGGTCACACTGAAGCTTTCTTT. Protein sequence: CASSPDRGHTEAFF. Based on the CDR3 plus reference TRBV7-2 and TRBJ1-1, the full variable domain is GAGVSQSPSNKVTEKGKDVELRCDPISGHTALYWYRQSLGQGLEFLIYFQGNSAPDKSGLPSDRFSAERTGGSVSTLTIQRTQQEDSAVYLCASSPDRGHTEAFFGQGTRLTVV.

The sample holds a few counts of this clone. The chain is built from TRBV5-1 and TRBJ1-2, with TRBD1 matching 7 bases. V was clipped by 4 bases and J by 8 bases; unmatched bases: 11. The CDR3 length is 14 residues. Looked up from germline, CDR1 is SGHRS and CDR2 is YFSETQ. The CDR3 is CASSETSGGKGYTF. CDR3 coding DNA: TGCGCCAGCAGCGAAACCTCAGGGGGTAAGGGCTACACCTTC.

The chain is built from TRBV7-8 and TRBJ2-5, with D perhaps TRBD2 (6 bases). V was shortened by 3 bases and J by 4 bases, with 9 bases between the two germline ends. Germline V gives CDR1 SGHVS, CDR2 FQNEAQ. The CDR3 loop spans 13 amino acids. CDR3 coding DNA: TGTGCCAGCAGCTTTAGCGGAGGAGAGACCCAGTACTTC. Its protein product is CASSFSGGETQYF.

The sample holds a few counts of this clone. The chain combines TRBV5-1 with TRBJ2-7; 9 nucleotides agree with TRBD2. CDR1 SGHRS and CDR2 YFSETQ come from the germline V gene. The CDR3 extends over 17 amino acids. Unmatched junction bases numbered 11, after V lost 1 base and J lost 3 bases. The CDR3 loop reads CASSLSHAGGKFYEQYF. The CDR3 DNA reads as TGCGCCAGCAGCTTGTCCCATGCGGGGGGGAAGTTCTACGAGCAGTACTTC.

The chain combines TRBV19 with TRBJ2-2; D not resolved. Germline V CDR1 and CDR2: LNHDA, SQIVND (reference sequence). CDR3 length: 14 amino acids. The V gene lost 6 bases and the J gene lost 2 bases, with 10 bases spanning the gap. The CDR3 sequence: CASSVGSNTGELFF. The CDR3 nucleotides are TGTGCCAGTAGCGTAGGCAGCAACACCGGGGAGCTGTTTTTT. The full variable domain, completed using reference TRBV19 and TRBJ2-2, is DGGITQSPKYLFRKEGQNVTLSCEQNLNHDAMYWYRQDPGQGLRLIYYSQIVNDFQKGDIAEGYSVSREKKESFPLTVTSAQKNPTAFYLCASSVGSNTGELFFGEGSRLTVL.

The V and J genes are TRBV10-3 and TRBJ1-3; TRBD1 matches 7 bases. The CDR3 sequence is 16 residues long. With V trimmed by 7 bases and J by 0 bases, 9 bases remained unmatched. Per the germline V gene, CDR1 is ENHRY and CDR2 is SYGVKD. The CDR3 nucleotides are TGTGCCATCACCCGGGACAGCCATCCCTCTGGAAACACCATATATTTT. Protein: CAITRDSHPSGNTIYF.

V usage is TRBV5-8 and J usage is TRBJ2-3, with 7 bases that match TRBD2. The V gene's germline CDR1 is SGHTS and CDR2 YDEGEE. J lost 2 bases, V lost 4 bases, and 4 bases had no gene match. The CDR3 sequence is 14 residues long. The CDR3 bases are TGTGCCAGCAGCCTAGCGGAGGTCACAGATACGCAGTATTTT. The encoded protein is CASSLAEVTDTQYF.

This chain joins TRBV27 and TRBJ1-1, with 7 bases lining up with TRBD1. CDR1 and CDR2 (germline): MNHEY, SMNVEV (reference sequence). Unmatched junction bases numbered 14, after V lost 5 bases and J lost 8 bases. This CDR3 region has 15 residues. This CDR3 reads CASSPLLGGGAEAFF. CDR3 DNA sequence: TGTGCCAGCAGTCCCCTCCTAGGGGGCGGCGCCGAAGCTTTCTTT.

The chain couples TRBV6-5 to TRBJ1-5; D is unresolved. The germline V and J ends were trimmed by 2 bases and 0 bases, with 8 bases remaining between them. This CDR3 contains 15 residues. Germline values: CDR1 MNHEY, CDR2 SVGAGI. The CDR3 region has the DNA TGTGCCAGCAGTTACCTTGATTTTAGCAATCAGCCCCAGCATTTT. Its translation is CASSYLDFSNQPQHF.

V usage is TRBV7-3 and J usage is TRBJ1-1, with 8 bases fitting TRBD1. V lost 5 bases and J lost 11; bases outside the gene matches: 7. CDR1 is SGHTA, CDR2 FQGTGA, per germline. The CDR3 sequence is 12 residues long. The CDR3 DNA reads TGTGCCAGCAGCCGAGACAGGGGTAGGGCTTTCTTT. It translates to CASSRDRGRAFF.